Shown below are 13 T cell receptor beta chains from a single sample sequenced in a study of shared clonotypes between healthy human individuals. Assay: immunoSEQ multiplex PCR; the TCRdb copy retains only in-frame clones and omits some. This table has millions of clones, 95% appearing once. Sequencing input: naive CD4+ T cells sorted from blood. Specified subset: CD45RA+ positively selected. These receptors were obtained from a man between 18 and 29 years old in good health.

This clone was picked up a small number of times. The chain combines TRBV9 with TRBJ1-5, with D hard to call. Trimming pared 2 bases from V and 5 bases from J, leaving 11 bases between. CDR1 and CDR2 from the germline V gene are SGDLS and YYNGEE. This CDR3 has 14 residues. CDR3 in amino acids: CASSVGPWDQPQHF. CDR3 bases: TGTGCCAGCAGCGTCGGGCCCTGGGATCAGCCCCAGCATTTT.

The rearrangement links TRBV12-5 to TRBJ1-6; 7 nucleotides match TRBD1. The trim removed 6 bases at V and 7 bases at J, leaving 9 bases unmatched. The CDR3 runs to 15 residues. Looked up from germline, CDR1 is LGHNT and CDR2 is FRNRAP. The CDR3 sequence is CASGYRGEGNSPLHF. The CDR3 DNA is TGTGCTAGTGGCTACAGGGGTGAGGGGAATTCACCCCTCCACTTT. Variable domain in full (rest from reference TRBV12-5 and TRBJ1-6): DARVTQTPRHKVTEMGQEVTMRCQPILGHNTVFWYRQTMMQGLELLAYFRNRAPLDDSGMPKDRFSAEMPDATLATLKIQPSEPRDSAVYFCASGYRGEGNSPLHFGNGTRLTVT.

This clone has a single count. The rearrangement joins TRBV25-1 to TRBJ1-1; TRBD1 might be the D (5 bases). Germline V CDR1 and CDR2: MGHDK, SYGVNS. The CDR3 sequence is 14 residues long. V dropped 9 bases and J dropped 0 bases, with 14 bases sitting between them. The CDR3 coding sequence is TGTGCCAGTGCTACACAGGAAATGAACACTGAAGCTTTCTTT. It yields the protein CASATQEMNTEAFF.

J is TRBJ2-1 and V is TRBV27; D is perhaps TRBD1 (5 bases). The CDR3 is made up of 14 amino acids. Looked up from germline, CDR1 is MNHEY and CDR2 is SMNVEV (reference sequence). Between the trimmed V and J ends, which lost 7 bases and 5 bases, there was a span of 15 bases. The CDR3 region is CASKETEDHNEQFF. The CDR3 nucleotides are TGTGCCAGCAAAGAGACAGAAGATCACAATGAGCAGTTCTTC.

In regard to this clone: At one end the junction does not follow the germline gene, possibly because of a read error. The V call is TRBV5-4, the J call TRBJ1-3; TRBD1 aligns across 10 bases. Germline values: CDR1 SGHNT, CDR2 YYREEE (reference sequence). The CDR3 length is 14 residues. CDR3 nucleotide sequence: TGTGCCAGCAGCTTGAAGGGACAGGGGACTTCCAATCGTTTT. Its protein is CASSLKGQGTSNRF.

The J gene is TRBJ1-2, the V gene TRBV10-3, with D maybe TRBD1 (5 bases). The CDR3 spans 13 residues. The V end lost 3 bases, the J end lost 4 bases, and 9 bases lay between the germline ends. CDR1 ENHRY and CDR2 SYGVKD come from the germline V gene. The CDR3 is CAISDTTVYGYTF. CDR3 sequence (DNA): TGTGCCATCAGTGATACGACAGTCTATGGCTACACCTTC.

V usage is TRBV11-2 and J usage is TRBJ2-5; 12 nucleotides match TRBD2. V shed 3 bases and J 0 bases; nucleotides not matched to a gene: 5. CDR1 and CDR2 (germline): SGHAT, FQNNGV. The CDR3 sequence is 17 residues long. The CDR3 spells CASSFPGLAGYQETQYF. CDR3 sequence (DNA): TGTGCCAGCAGCTTTCCAGGACTAGCGGGGTACCAAGAGACCCAGTACTTC.

This chain links TRBV5-1 with TRBJ1-1; no firm D call. This CDR3 has 14 amino acids. V lost 0 bases to trimming and J lost 4 bases, with 10 bases between them. Germline-derived CDR1 and CDR2 are SGHRS and YFSETQ. CDR3 residues: CASSLATGFTEAFF. CDR3 nucleotide sequence: TGCGCCAGCAGCTTGGCAACCGGGTTCACTGAAGCTTTCTTT. Filled out from reference TRBV5-1 and TRBJ1-1, the complete variable domain reads KAGVTQTPRYLIKTRGQQVTLSCSPISGHRSVSWYQQTPGQGLQFLFEYFSETQRNKGNFPGRFSGRQFSNSRSEMNVSTLELGDSALYLCASSLATGFTEAFFGQGTRLTVV.

This chain links TRBV11-2 with TRBJ1-2, with 8 bases that match TRBD1. Trimming took 3 bases from V and 7 from J; bases not matched to a gene: 4. This CDR3 is built from 13 residues. Germline V gene lookup returns CDR1 SGHAT and CDR2 FQNNGV. Here the CDR3 DNA reads TGTGCCAGCAGCTTTACAGGGGGTGGTGGCTACACCTTC. Protein product: CASSFTGGGGYTF. The variable domain in full, completed from reference TRBV11-2 and TRBJ1-2, reads EAGVAQSPRYKIIEKRQSVAFWCNPISGHATLYWYQQILGQGPKLLIQFQNNGVVDDSQLPKDRFSAERLKGVDSTLKIQPAKLEDSAVYLCASSFTGGGGYTFGSGTRLTVV.

This rearrangement joins TRBV27 to TRBJ2-2; D remains ambiguous. The CDR3 has 13 amino acids. With 10 bases removed from V and 2 bases from J, the gap between germline ends came to 11 bases. The V gene's germline CDR1 is MNHEY and CDR2 SMNVEV (reference sequence). CDR3 sequence reads: CATRAVNTGELFF. The CDR3 coding sequence is TGTGCCACCCGGGCGGTCAACACCGGGGAGCTGTTTTTT.

V and J are TRBV7-3 and TRBJ2-1; D ambiguous. The V end lost 2 bases, the J end lost 6 bases, and 11 bases lay between the germline ends. In germline, CDR1 is SGHTA, CDR2 FQGTGA. The CDR3 covers 14 residues. CDR3 in amino acids: CASSLRQVPNEQFF. In nucleotides, the CDR3 is TGTGCCAGCAGCTTACGCCAGGTGCCCAATGAGCAGTTCTTC. The complete variable domain, with remaining parts taken from reference TRBV7-3 and TRBJ2-1, reads GAGVSQTPSNKVTEKGKYVELRCDPISGHTALYWYRQSLGQGPEFLIYFQGTGAADDSGLPNDRFFAVRPEGSVSTLKIQRTERGDSAVYLCASSLRQVPNEQFFGPGTRLTVL.

This CDR3 reads CASSTLAGPSEQYF. CDR3 coding DNA: TGTGCCAGCAGCACACTAGCGGGACCCTCCGAGCAGTACTTC. The chain couples TRBV7-2 to TRBJ2-7; 10 nucleotides align to TRBD2. This CDR3 contains 14 residues. Germline trimming cut 5 bases from V and 6 bases from J; bases unmatched to any gene: 7. Germline CDR1 and CDR2: SGHTA and FQGNSA.

The rearrangement uses TRBV6-6 and TRBJ2-6; maybe TRBD2 (6 bases). Trimming stripped 8 bases from V and 2 bases from J, with 7 bases between. This CDR3 region has 13 residues. CDR1 and CDR2 (germline): MNHNY, SVGAGI (reference sequence). The CDR3 region is CASSGAGANVLTF. The CDR3 bases are TGTGCCAGCTCGGGGGCTGGGGCCAACGTCCTGACTTTC.